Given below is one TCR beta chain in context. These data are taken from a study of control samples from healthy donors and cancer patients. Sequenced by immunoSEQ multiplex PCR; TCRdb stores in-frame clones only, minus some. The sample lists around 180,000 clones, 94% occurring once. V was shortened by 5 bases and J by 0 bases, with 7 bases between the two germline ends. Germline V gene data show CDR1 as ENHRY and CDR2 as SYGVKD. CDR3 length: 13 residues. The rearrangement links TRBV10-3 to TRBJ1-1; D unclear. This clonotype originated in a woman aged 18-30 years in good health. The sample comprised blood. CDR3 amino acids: CAISRSLNTEAFF. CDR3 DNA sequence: TGTGCCATCAGTCGATCTTTGAACACTGAAGCTTTCTTT.